This is a list of T cell receptor beta chains from one sample in a study of blood T cell repertoires in COVID-19. Profiled with immunoSEQ multiplex PCR; TCRdb holds only in-frame clones, not every one. This sample yields fewer than 110,000 clones, of which nearly 85% are seen a single time; 10% to 15% belongs to the top ten. What was sequenced was peripheral blood. Receptors originate from a human donor in a cohort sampled during active or convalescent COVID-19. The CDR3 runs from the conserved cysteine through the conserved F or W. A D gene is named only where the DNA matches it firmly. Expanded clones are given a class, and other clones once, few, many or no size at all.

d_gene: TRBD1
v_gene: TRBV19
abundance: .
j_gene: TRBJ2-3
CDR3aa: CASSPPRTGSDTQYF
CDR3nt: TGTGCCAGTAGTCCTCCCCGGACAGGGTCAGATACGCAGTATTTT

d_gene: .
v_gene: TRBV18
abundance: .
j_gene: TRBJ1-6
CDR3aa: CASSPSGEALHF
CDR3nt: TGTGCCAGCTCACCCAGTGGGGAGGCCCTCCACTTT

d_gene: .
v_gene: TRBV6-5
abundance: .
j_gene: TRBJ1-6
CDR3aa: CASSYPRGHSPLHF
CDR3nt: TGTGCCAGCAGTTACCCCAGGGGACACTCACCCCTCCACTTT

d_gene: .
v_gene: TRBV3-1/TRBV3-2
abundance: once
j_gene: TRBJ1-1
CDR3aa: CASSQVGQRRGTEAFF
CDR3nt: TGTGCCAGCAGCCAAGTTGGACAAAGGAGAGGAACTGAAGCTTTCTTT

d_gene: TRBD1
v_gene: TRBV7-9
abundance: few
j_gene: TRBJ1-2
CDR3aa: CASSSPTGISKGYTF
CDR3nt: TGTGCCAGCAGCTCCCCGACAGGGATTTCGAAGGGCTACACCTTC

d_gene: TRBD2
v_gene: TRBV27
abundance: .
j_gene: TRBJ2-2
CDR3aa: CASNRRGGTGELFF
CDR3nt: TGTGCCAGCAACCGGCGGGGGGGCACCGGGGAGCTGTTTTTT

d_gene: TRBD2
v_gene: TRBV20-1
abundance: .
j_gene: TRBJ2-3
CDR3aa: CSASTGLGGDTQYF
CDR3nt: TGCAGTGCTAGTACGGGACTAGGTGGGGATACGCAGTATTTT

d_gene: .
v_gene: TRBV5-1
abundance: .
j_gene: TRBJ2-1
CDR3aa: CASSRAGASNEQFF
CDR3nt: TGCGCCAGCAGCCGGGCAGGGGCCAGCAATGAGCAGTTCTTC

d_gene: TRBD1
v_gene: TRBV19
abundance: .
j_gene: TRBJ2-2
CDR3aa: CASTSPGTGSDTGELFF
CDR3nt: TGTGCCAGTACCTCTCCAGGGACAGGGTCCGACACCGGGGAGCTGTTTTTT

d_gene: .
v_gene: TRBV14
abundance: .
j_gene: TRBJ2-5
CDR3aa: CASSPTGRGEETQYF
CDR3nt: TGTGCCAGCAGCCCCACGGGGAGGGGGGAAGAGACCCAGTACTTC

d_gene: TRBD1
v_gene: TRBV7-9
abundance: .
j_gene: TRBJ1-3
CDR3aa: CASSKTGTFSGNTIYF
CDR3nt: TGTGCCAGCAGTAAGACAGGGACCTTCTCTGGAAACACCATATATTTT

d_gene: .
v_gene: TRBV10-3
abundance: .
j_gene: TRBJ2-3
CDR3aa: CAIARLANTDTQYF
CDR3nt: TGTGCCATCGCTCGGCTAGCAAACACAGATACGCAGTATTTT

d_gene: .
v_gene: TRBV10-3
abundance: .
j_gene: TRBJ1-1
CDR3aa: CAISDGGKVAEAFF
CDR3nt: TGTGCCATCAGTGACGGGGGTAAGGTGGCTGAAGCTTTCTTT

d_gene: .
v_gene: TRBV5-1
abundance: .
j_gene: TRBJ1-2
CDR3aa: CASSSPTGNYGYTF
CDR3nt: TGCGCCAGCAGCTCCCCGACAGGAAACTATGGCTACACCTTC

d_gene: TRBD2
v_gene: TRBV7-2
abundance: .
j_gene: TRBJ2-1
CDR3aa: CASSLLGGGRSYNEQFF
CDR3nt: TGTGCCAGCAGCTTATTGGGCGGGGGGCGATCCTACAATGAGCAGTTCTTC

d_gene: TRBD2
v_gene: TRBV7-7
abundance: .
j_gene: TRBJ2-2
CDR3aa: CASSATGGPPAGELFF
CDR3nt: TGTGCTAGCAGCGCGACGGGGGGGCCCCCCGCCGGGGAGCTGTTTTTT

d_gene: .
v_gene: TRBV24-1
abundance: .
j_gene: TRBJ2-3
CDR3aa: CATSYLAGLRTDTQYF
CDR3nt: TGTGCCACCAGTTATTTGGCGGGACTTCGCACAGATACGCAGTATTTT

d_gene: TRBD1
v_gene: TRBV6-5
abundance: .
j_gene: TRBJ2-7
CDR3aa: CASKPGQGRIEQYF
CDR3nt: TGTGCCAGCAAGCCGGGACAGGGGAGGATCGAGCAGTACTTC

d_gene: TRBD2
v_gene: TRBV9
abundance: .
j_gene: TRBJ2-5
CDR3aa: CASNRRAGPGETQYF
CDR3nt: TGTGCCAGCAACCGACGAGCGGGGCCGGGGGAGACCCAGTACTTC

d_gene: .
v_gene: TRBV6-4
abundance: .
j_gene: TRBJ1-4
CDR3aa: CASSRGMGTNEKLFF
CDR3nt: TGTGCCAGCTCCCGGGGGATGGGTACTAATGAAAAACTGTTTTTT

d_gene: TRBD1
v_gene: TRBV2
abundance: .
j_gene: TRBJ2-7
CDR3aa: CASRTSGTGGHEQYF
CDR3nt: TGTGCCAGCAGGACTTCCGGGACAGGGGGCCACGAGCAGTACTTC

d_gene: .
v_gene: TRBV27
abundance: many
j_gene: TRBJ2-7
CDR3aa: CASSGARTAYEQYF
CDR3nt: TGTGCCAGCAGTGGGGCCAGGACAGCCTACGAGCAGTACTTC

d_gene: .
v_gene: TRBV27
abundance: many
j_gene: TRBJ1-2
CDR3aa: CASSLYSPGQGNYGYTF
CDR3nt: TGTGCCAGCAGTTTATACTCCCCCGGGCAGGGGAACTATGGCTACACCTTC

d_gene: .
v_gene: TRBV9
abundance: .
j_gene: TRBJ2-4
CDR3aa: CASSPTTGSPNIQYF
CDR3nt: TGTGCCAGCAGCCCTACTACCGGGTCCCCAAACATTCAGTACTTC

d_gene: .
v_gene: TRBV14
abundance: .
j_gene: TRBJ2-3
CDR3aa: CASSLYGSPADTQYF
CDR3nt: TGTGCCAGCAGCCTATACGGGAGCCCCGCAGATACGCAGTATTTT

d_gene: TRBD1
v_gene: TRBV15
abundance: .
j_gene: TRBJ2-1
CDR3aa: CATSRGRDRAYNEQFF
CDR3nt: TGTGCCACCAGCAGAGGCCGGGACAGGGCATACAATGAGCAGTTCTTC

d_gene: TRBD1
v_gene: TRBV2
abundance: .
j_gene: TRBJ2-5
CDR3aa: CASSRDRETQYF
CDR3nt: TGTGCCAGCAGTAGGGACAGAGAGACCCAGTACTTC

d_gene: .
v_gene: TRBV10-1
abundance: .
j_gene: TRBJ1-2
CDR3aa: CAKQGYGYTF
CDR3nt: TGCGCCAAACAGGGTTATGGCTACACCTTC